This T cell receptor beta chain was sequenced during a study of OX40 agonist ivuxolimab in advanced cancers. At the level of the study: Checkpoint inhibitors had been given previously to about 38% of patients.

Data came from immunoSEQ multiplex PCR; TCRdb stores just in-frame clones and leaves some out. The sample consists of some 86,000 clones, around nine tenths of them appearing once. Comment on this clone: Its antigen is undetermined.

The V end lost 5 bases, the J end lost 0 bases, and 10 bases lay between the germline ends. The CDR3 sequence is 15 residues long. Germline V gene lookup returns CDR1 SGHTA and CDR2 FQGNSA. Study-wide results and caveats: Average numbers of expanded clones were greater in CD8+ T cells than in CD4+.

The sequencing here drew on CD4+ or CD8+ T cells sorted from blood, taken in a trial of the OX40 agonist ivuxolimab. The rearrangement links TRBV7-2 to TRBJ2-2; either TRBD1 or TRBD2 may fit D (5 bases each). The TCR sequence derives from an adult with an advanced solid tumor such as melanoma, head and neck, liver or kidney cancer. For the CDR3, the DNA is TGTGCCAGCAGCGTCGGGACGGCGAACACCGGGGAGCTGTTTTTT. Its protein product is CASSVGTANTGELFF. Using reference TRBV7-2 and TRBJ2-2 for the parts outside the CDR3, the full variable domain is GAGVSQSPSNKVTEKGKDVELRCDPISGHTALYWYRQSLGQGLEFLIYFQGNSAPDKSGLPSDRFSAERTGGSVSTLTIQRTQQEDSAVYLCASSVGTANTGELFFGEGSRLTVL.